This TCR beta chain originates from a study of blood T cells in healthy people across ages. Study-wide results and limits: Donor CMV status was unknown, possibly confounding expanded clonotype changes.

A sample-barcoded 5' primer and a J-beta primer mix were used in a second PCR of roughly 7 to 11 cycles. One entry per CDR3 protein results from TCRdb running MiXCR on the 5' RACE reads. The sample has more than 650,000 distinct CDR3 sequences; 22% are singletons. The CDR3 extends over 15 amino acids. Germline assignment: CDR1 DFQATT and CDR2 SNEGSKA (reference sequence). Unmatched junction bases numbered 11, after V lost 1 base and J lost 10 bases. On this clonotype: The antigen is undetermined.

This TCR derives from a man between 65 and 79 years old in good health. V and J are TRBV20-1 and TRBJ2-1; 9 bases fit TRBD2. The sample comprised blood. The CDR3 loop is CSARAGTSPLMEQFF. In DNA form, the CDR3 reads TGCAGTGCTAGAGCCGGGACTAGCCCCCTCATGGAGCAGTTCTTC.